Below, one T cell receptor beta chain is given with its context. Which antigen it targets is not known. Nothing much larger sits one base from this clone, and base qualities are not available. This entry belongs to a study of blood T cell repertoires in COVID-19 (TCRdb year 2020). Study-level background: Samples from collaborators originated in the United States, Italy and Spain and spanned both the acute and convalescent phases of COVID-19. Where available, HLA class I and class II types were taken from metadata supplied by the sample provider and were not determined by assay-based typing. A de-identified subject ID, COVID-19 status, age in years and sex were almost always included in the sample metadata. The material from the prospective study consisted of cDNA or gDNA derived from T cells, B-cell-depleted T cells, or PBMCs. The samples were drawn from two sources: the first 160 participants of the ongoing ImmuneRACE study, and approximately 1,300 subjects contributed by 6 global collaborators. The dataset comprised deeply sampled blood TCRbeta repertoires from subjects exposed to, actively infected with, or recovered from COVID-19. The repertoires were released in a freely available public database intended as a resource for research on the immune response to SARS-CoV-2.

The immunoSEQ Assay, a bias-controlled multiplex PCR, was used to amplify TCRbeta CDR3 regions from genomic DNA. The study's own analysis went as follows. Within the assay, amplification of reference gene primers was used to estimate how many nucleated cells each sample contained. To quantify the absolute abundance of each unique TCRbeta CDR3 rearrangement, sequence reads were collapsed and filtered. For each sample, productive Simpson clonality was calculated as the square root of Simpson's diversity index over productive rearrangements. TCRdb limited this immuneACCESS table to in-frame rearrangements with V and J called. A share of clones is missing; checked studies link under half to unresolved V genes, and the rest is unexplained. The V and J calls and clone size are taken from that table; D and trimming were inferred from the DNA. This sample gives roughly 39,000 clones in total; approximately 87% of them show up just once. The ten most abundant clones make up less than 25% of the sample.

The study at large found these results: The amount of clinical and demographic metadata varied by source and participant and was provided uncurated.

The collaborating institutions used their own protocols to collect whole blood in K2EDTA tubes. For TCRbeta analysis, collaborators shipped samples as frozen whole blood, isolated PBMCs, or DNA extracted from either of those sample types. The clonotype comes from a man aged 45-60 years with active or convalescent COVID-19. What was sequenced was peripheral blood.

The CDR3 region has the sequence CASSISGSNQPQHF. The DNA sequence is as follows: TGTGCCAGTAGTATATCAGGTAGCAATCAGCCCCAGCATTTT. The V and J segments used are TRBV19 and TRBJ1-5; a confident D gene designation cannot be given. The junction carries 5 bases between V and J, which are trimmed by 2 bases and 0 bases respectively. The germline V gene (reference sequence) provides CDR1 LNHDA and CDR2 SQIVND. The CDR3 has 14 amino acids, counting the end cysteine and phenylalanine. The read is trimmed to its CDR3 DNA, 42 bases read in frame from base 1.